This TCR beta chain originates from a study of blood T cell repertoires in COVID-19. Across the study: Donors in the United States, Italy and Spain gave samples during acute or convalescent COVID-19.

The CDR3 runs 16 residues. The trim removed 3 bases at V and 2 bases at J, leaving 4 bases unmatched. Germline V CDR1 and CDR2: LNHDA, SQIVND (reference sequence). Authors' data handling: The authors estimated nucleated cell counts from reference gene primer amplification. Produced via immunoSEQ multiplex PCR; TCRdb's table is partial and in-frame only. V and J calls and clone size come straight from that table; D and trimming were deduced from the DNA. Here the sample spans roughly 220,000 clones, 88% being singletons. Adults between about 18 and 89 years of age took part from more than 20 US areas. Donors were grouped by their self-reported clinical history.

V and J are TRBV19 and TRBJ2-6, with 7 nucleotides matching TRBD1. The clonotype was recovered from a woman aged 45-60 years with acute COVID-19. Material: PBMCs or T cells enriched from blood (not recorded which). CDR3 DNA: TGTGCCAGTAGTATCACCCAGGGGGCTGGGGCCAACGTCCTGACTTTC. Translated: CASSITQGAGANVLTF.